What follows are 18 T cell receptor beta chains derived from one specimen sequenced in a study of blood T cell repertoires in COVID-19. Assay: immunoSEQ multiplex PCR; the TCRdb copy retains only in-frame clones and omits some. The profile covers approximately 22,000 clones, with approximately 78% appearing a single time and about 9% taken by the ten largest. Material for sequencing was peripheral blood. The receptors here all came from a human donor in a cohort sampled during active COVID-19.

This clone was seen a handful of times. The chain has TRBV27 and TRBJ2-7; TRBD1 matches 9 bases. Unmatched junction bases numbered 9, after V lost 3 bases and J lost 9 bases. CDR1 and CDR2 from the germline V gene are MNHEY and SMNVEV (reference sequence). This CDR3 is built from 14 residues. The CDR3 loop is CASSLPPGQGAQYF. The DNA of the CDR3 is TGTGCCAGCAGTTTGCCTCCGGGACAGGGAGCGCAGTACTTC.

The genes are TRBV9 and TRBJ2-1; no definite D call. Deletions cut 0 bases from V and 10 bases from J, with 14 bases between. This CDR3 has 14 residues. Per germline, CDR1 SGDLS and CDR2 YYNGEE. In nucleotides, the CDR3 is TGTGCCAGCAGCGTAGACTCTGGGCTATCGGAGCAGTTCTTC. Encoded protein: CASSVDSGLSEQFF.

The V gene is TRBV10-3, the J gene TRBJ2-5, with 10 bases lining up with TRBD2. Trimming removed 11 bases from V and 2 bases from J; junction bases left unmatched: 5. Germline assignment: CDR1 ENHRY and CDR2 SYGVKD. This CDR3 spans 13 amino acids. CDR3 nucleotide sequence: TGTGCCGGCCGTAGCGGGGGGCAAGAGACCCAGTACTTC. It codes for CAGRSGGQETQYF.

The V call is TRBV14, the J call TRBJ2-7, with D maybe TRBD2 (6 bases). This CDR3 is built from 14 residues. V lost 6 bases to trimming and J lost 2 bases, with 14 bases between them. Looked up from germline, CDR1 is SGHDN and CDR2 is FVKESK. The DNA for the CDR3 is TGTGCCAGCAGGAAGAGCGGGCCGACCTACGAGCAGTACTTC. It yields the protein CASRKSGPTYEQYF.

CDR3 in amino acids: CASSEIGQGNTEAFF. In DNA form, the CDR3 reads TGTGCCAGCAGTGAAATCGGACAGGGCAACACTGAAGCTTTCTTT. V usage is TRBV2 and J usage is TRBJ1-1; 8 nucleotides match TRBD1. The V and J ends lost 2 bases and 2 bases, in that order; junction bases with no gene match: 4. This CDR3 region has 15 residues. Germline V gene lookup returns CDR1 SNHLY and CDR2 FYNNEI.

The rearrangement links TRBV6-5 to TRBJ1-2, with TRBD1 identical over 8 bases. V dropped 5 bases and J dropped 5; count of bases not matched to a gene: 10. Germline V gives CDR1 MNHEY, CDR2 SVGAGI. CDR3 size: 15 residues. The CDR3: CASSQSQGAGYGYTF. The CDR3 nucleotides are TGTGCCAGCAGTCAATCGCAGGGGGCTGGTTATGGCTACACCTTC.

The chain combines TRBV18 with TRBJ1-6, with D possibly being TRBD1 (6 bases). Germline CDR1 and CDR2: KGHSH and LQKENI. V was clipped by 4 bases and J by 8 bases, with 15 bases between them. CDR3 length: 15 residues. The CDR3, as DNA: TGTGCCAGCTCACGTCGGAGACAGGAGGATTCACCCCTCCACTTT. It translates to CASSRRRQEDSPLHF.

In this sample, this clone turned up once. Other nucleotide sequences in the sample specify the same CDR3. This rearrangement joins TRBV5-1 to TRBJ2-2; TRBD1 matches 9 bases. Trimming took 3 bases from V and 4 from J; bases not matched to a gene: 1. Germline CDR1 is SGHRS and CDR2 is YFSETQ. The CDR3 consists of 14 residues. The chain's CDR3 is CASSWGQGTGELFF. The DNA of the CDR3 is TGCGCCAGCAGCTGGGGACAGGGCACCGGGGAGCTGTTTTTT.

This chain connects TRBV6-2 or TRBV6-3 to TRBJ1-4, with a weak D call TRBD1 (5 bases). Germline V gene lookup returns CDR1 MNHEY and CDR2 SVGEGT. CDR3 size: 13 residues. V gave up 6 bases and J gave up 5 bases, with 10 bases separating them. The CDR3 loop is CASSRQLNEKLFF. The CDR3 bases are TGTGCCAGCAGCAGACAGTTGAATGAAAAACTGTTTTTT.

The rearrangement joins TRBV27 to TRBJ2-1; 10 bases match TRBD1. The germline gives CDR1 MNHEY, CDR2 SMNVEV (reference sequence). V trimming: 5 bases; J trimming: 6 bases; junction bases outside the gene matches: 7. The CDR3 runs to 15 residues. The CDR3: CASSPRRDRGNEQFF. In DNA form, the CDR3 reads TGTGCCAGCAGTCCCCGGCGGGACAGGGGCAATGAGCAGTTCTTC.

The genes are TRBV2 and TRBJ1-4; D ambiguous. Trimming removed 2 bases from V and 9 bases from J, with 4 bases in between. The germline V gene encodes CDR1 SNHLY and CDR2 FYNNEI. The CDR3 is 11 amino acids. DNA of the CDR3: TGTGCCAGCAGTGAATGGCAAAAACTGTTTTTT. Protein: CASSEWQKLFF.

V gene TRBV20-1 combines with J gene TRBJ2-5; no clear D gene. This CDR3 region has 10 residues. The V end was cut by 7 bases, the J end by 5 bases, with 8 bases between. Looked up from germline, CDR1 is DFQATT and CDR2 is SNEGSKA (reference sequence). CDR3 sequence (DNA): TGCAGTGTAGAGTGGGAGACCCAGTACTTC. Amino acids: CSVEWETQYF.

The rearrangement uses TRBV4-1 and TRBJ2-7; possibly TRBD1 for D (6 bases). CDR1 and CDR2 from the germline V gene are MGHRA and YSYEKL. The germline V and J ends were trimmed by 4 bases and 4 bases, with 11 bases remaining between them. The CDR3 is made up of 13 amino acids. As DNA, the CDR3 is TGCGCCAGCAGCCCGACCCAGGGGTACGAGCAGTACTTC. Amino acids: CASSPTQGYEQYF.

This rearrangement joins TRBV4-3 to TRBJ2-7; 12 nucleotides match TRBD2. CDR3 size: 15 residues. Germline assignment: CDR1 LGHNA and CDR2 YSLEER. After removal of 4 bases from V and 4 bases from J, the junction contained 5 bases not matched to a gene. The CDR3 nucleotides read TGCGCCAGCAGCCTATCAACTAGCGGGGGGTACGAGCAGTACTTC. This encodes CASSLSTSGGYEQYF.

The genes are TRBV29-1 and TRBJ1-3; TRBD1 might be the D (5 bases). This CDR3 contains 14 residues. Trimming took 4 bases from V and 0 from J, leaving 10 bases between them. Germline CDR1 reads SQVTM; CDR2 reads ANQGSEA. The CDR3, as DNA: TGCAGCGTTGTGGACAACAACTCTGGAAACACCATATATTTT. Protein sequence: CSVVDNNSGNTIYF.

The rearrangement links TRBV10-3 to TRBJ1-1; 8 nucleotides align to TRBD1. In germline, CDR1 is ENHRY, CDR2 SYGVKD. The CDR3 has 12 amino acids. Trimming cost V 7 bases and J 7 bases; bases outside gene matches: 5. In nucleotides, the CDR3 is TGTGCCATCAAAACAGGGGGTAATGAAGCTTTCTTT. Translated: CAIKTGGNEAFF.

In DNA form, the CDR3 reads TGCGCCAGCAGTGGAAGGACCGGGGGGACCCAGTACTTC. Protein: CASSGRTGGTQYF. V usage is TRBV10-1 and J usage is TRBJ2-5, with TRBD2 as a possible D gene (6 bases). Germline CDR1 is WNHNN and CDR2 is SYGVQD (reference sequence). Trimming removed 4 bases from V and 7 bases from J, with 13 bases in between. The CDR3 contains 13 residues.

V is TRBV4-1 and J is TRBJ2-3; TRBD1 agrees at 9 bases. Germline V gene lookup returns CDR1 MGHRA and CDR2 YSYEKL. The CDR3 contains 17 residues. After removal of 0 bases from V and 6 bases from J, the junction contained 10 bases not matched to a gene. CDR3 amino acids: CASSQDGAGQGWDTQYF. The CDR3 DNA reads TGCGCCAGCAGCCAAGATGGGGCGGGACAGGGTTGGGATACGCAGTATTTT.